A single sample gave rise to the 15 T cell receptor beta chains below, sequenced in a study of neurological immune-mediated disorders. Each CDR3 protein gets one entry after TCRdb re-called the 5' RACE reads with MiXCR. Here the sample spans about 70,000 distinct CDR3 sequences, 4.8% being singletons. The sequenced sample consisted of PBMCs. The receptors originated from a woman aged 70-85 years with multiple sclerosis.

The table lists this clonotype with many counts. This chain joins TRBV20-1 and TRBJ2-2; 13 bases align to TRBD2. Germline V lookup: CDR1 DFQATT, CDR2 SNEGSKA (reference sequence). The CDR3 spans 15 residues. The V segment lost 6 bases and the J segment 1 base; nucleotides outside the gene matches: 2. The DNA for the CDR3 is TGCAGTGCCACTAGCGGGAGGGTGAACACCGGGGAGCTGTTTTTT. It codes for CSATSGRVNTGELFF.

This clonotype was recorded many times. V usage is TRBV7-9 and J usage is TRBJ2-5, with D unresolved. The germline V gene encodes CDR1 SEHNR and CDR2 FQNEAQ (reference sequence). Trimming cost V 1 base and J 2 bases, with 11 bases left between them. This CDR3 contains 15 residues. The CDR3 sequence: CASSLVQPRQETQYF. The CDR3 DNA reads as TGTGCCAGCAGCTTAGTTCAGCCGCGTCAAGAGACCCAGTACTTC.

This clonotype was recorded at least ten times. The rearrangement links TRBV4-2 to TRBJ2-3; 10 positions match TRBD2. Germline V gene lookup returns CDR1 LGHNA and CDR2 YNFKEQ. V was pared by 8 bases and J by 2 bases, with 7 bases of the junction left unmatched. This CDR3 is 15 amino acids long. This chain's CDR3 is CASCPLAGVTDTQYF. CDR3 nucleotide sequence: TGTGCCAGCTGCCCCCTAGCGGGGGTCACAGATACGCAGTATTTT.

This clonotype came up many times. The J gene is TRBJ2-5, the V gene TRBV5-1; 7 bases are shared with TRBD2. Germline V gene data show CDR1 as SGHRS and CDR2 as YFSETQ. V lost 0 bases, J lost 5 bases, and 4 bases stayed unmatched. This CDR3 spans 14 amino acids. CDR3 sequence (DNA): TGCGCCAGCAGCTTGGCTAGCGGAGGGGAGACCCAGTACTTC. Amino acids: CASSLASGGETQYF.

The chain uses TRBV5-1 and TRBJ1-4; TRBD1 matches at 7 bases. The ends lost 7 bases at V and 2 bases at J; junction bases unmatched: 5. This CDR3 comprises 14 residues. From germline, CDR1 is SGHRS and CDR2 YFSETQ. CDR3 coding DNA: TGCGCCAGCGGACAACAGGGGACTAATGAAAAACTGTTTTTT. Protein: CASGQQGTNEKLFF.

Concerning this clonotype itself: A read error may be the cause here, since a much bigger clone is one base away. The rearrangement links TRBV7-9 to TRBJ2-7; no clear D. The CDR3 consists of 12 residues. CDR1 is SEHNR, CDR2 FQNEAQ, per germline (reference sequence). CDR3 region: CASGLEGSEQYF. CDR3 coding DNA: TGTGCCAGCGGCTTAGAAGGCAGCGAGCAGTACTTC.

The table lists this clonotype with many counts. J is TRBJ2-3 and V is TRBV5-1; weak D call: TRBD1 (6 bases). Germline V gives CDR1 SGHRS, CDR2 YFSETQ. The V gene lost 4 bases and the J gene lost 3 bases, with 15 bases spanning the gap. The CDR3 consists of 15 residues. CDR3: CASSTRQVRTDTQYF. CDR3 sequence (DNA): TGCGCCAGCAGCACCAGACAGGTTAGAACAGATACGCAGTATTTT.

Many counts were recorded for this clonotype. The CDR3 spells CASSPRTGTSSTGELFF. CDR3 DNA: TGTGCCAGCAGCCCACGGACCGGGACTAGCAGCACCGGGGAGCTGTTTTTT. This sequence joins TRBV3-1 and TRBJ2-2, with 9 bases lining up with TRBD2. The CDR3 sequence is 17 residues long. V shed 4 bases, J shed 4 bases, and the junction held 10 bases outside the gene matches. Germline V CDR1 and CDR2: LGHDT, YNNKEL (reference sequence). The variable domain in full, completed from reference TRBV3-1 and TRBJ2-2, reads DTAVSQTPKYLVTQMGNDKSIKCEQNLGHDTMYWYKQDSKKFLKIMFSYNNKELIINETVPNRFSPKSPDKAHLNLHINSLELGDSAVYFCASSPRTGTSSTGELFFGEGSRLTVL.

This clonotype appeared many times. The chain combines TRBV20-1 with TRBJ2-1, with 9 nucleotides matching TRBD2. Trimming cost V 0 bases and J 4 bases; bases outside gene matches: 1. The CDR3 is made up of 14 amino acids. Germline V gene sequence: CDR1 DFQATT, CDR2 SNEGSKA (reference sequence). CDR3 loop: CSARDLAGYNEQFF. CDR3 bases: TGCAGTGCTAGAGATCTAGCGGGGTACAATGAGCAGTTCTTC.

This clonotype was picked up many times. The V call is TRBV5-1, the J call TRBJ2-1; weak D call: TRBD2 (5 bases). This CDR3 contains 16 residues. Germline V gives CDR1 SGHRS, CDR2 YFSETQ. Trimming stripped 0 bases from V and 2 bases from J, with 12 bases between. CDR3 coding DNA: TGCGCCAGCAGCTTGGGTCTTAGCGTCACCTACAATGAGCAGTTCTTC. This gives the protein CASSLGLSVTYNEQFF.

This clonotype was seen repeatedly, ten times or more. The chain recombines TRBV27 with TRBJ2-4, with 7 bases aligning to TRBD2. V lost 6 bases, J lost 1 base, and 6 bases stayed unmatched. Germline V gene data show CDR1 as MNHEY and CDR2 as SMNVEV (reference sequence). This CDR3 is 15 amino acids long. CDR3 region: CASSPWGGAKNIQYF. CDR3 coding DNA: TGTGCCAGCAGCCCTTGGGGAGGGGCCAAAAACATTCAGTACTTC.

CDR3 nucleotide sequence: TGCAGCGTTTTCCTGTCGGGGGACAGGGAGGCCTATGGCTACACCTTC. The encoded protein is CSVFLSGDREAYGYTF. The V and J genes are TRBV29-1 and TRBJ1-2; 9 bases agree with TRBD1. This CDR3 is built from 16 residues. Losses at the gene ends were 5 bases for V and 4 bases for J; bases not matched to a gene: 14. In germline, CDR1 is SQVTM, CDR2 ANQGSEA.

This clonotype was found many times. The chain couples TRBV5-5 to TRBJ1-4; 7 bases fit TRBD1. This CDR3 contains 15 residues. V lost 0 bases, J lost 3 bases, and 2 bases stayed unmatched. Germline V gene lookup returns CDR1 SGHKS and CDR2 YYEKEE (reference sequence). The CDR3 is CASSLVGTANEKLFF. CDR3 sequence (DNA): TGTGCCAGCAGCTTGGTGGGGACAGCTAATGAAAAACTGTTTTTT.

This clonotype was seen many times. In nucleotides, the CDR3 is TGTGCCAGCAGCCTGTGGACCGGGGAGCTGTTTTTT. Protein product: CASSLWTGELFF. The gene calls are TRBV3-1 and TRBJ2-2; D is unclear. Germline-derived CDR1 and CDR2 are LGHDT and YNNKEL (reference sequence). Deletions cut 4 bases from V and 5 bases from J, with 5 bases between. The CDR3 contains 12 residues.

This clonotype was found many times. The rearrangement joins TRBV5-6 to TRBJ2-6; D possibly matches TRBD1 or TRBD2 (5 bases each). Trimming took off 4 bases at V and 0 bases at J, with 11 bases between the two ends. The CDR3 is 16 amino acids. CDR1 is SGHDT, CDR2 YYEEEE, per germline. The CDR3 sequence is CASSGGKLSGANVLTF. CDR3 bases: TGTGCCAGCAGCGGGGGTAAGCTCTCTGGGGCCAACGTCCTGACTTTC.